A single sample is the source of the 21 T cell receptor beta chains below, sequenced in a study of post-analysis software for immune sequencing data. TCR beta cDNA libraries included unique molecular identifiers. TCRdb re-derived calls from the PCR reads in MiXCR, one entry per CDR3 protein. The table has some 690,000 distinct CDR3 sequences, 30% seen once. Findings and limits, study-wide: Roughly 5 TRBV segments, TRBV5-6, TRBV5-1 and TRBV20-1 among them, were found more frequent in patients than controls.

Antigens for these TCRs are unknown. The specimen was blood. The receptors originated from a girl between 5 and 17 years old with multiple sclerosis.

This clonotype showed up just a few times. The chain couples TRBV4-2 to TRBJ2-3; D is uncertain. Trimming took off 0 bases at V and 1 base at J, with 11 bases between the two ends. Germline-derived CDR1 and CDR2 are LGHNA and YNFKEQ. The CDR3 runs to 16 residues. CDR3 nucleotide sequence: TGTGCCAGCAGCCAAGAAAGAACCGATGGCACAGATACGCAGTATTTT. It is translated as CASSQERTDGTDTQYF.

The chain recombines TRBV12-3 or TRBV12-4 with TRBJ1-2; 9 bases are a match to TRBD1. V gave up 5 bases and J gave up 4 bases; unmatched junction bases: 11. The length of the CDR3 is 16 residues. The CDR3 spells CASSPSSGTGSYGYTF. The CDR3 DNA follows: TGTGCCAGCAGTCCCTCCAGCGGGACAGGGAGCTATGGCTACACCTTC.

This clonotype came up many times. V is TRBV28 and J is TRBJ2-7; 11 bases fit TRBD2. Germline CDR1 and CDR2: MDHEN and SYDVKM. J lost 5 bases, V lost 5 bases, and 5 bases had no gene match. The length of the CDR3 is 14 residues. The chain's CDR3 is CASSASGRNHEQYF. CDR3 DNA: TGTGCCAGCAGTGCTAGCGGGAGGAATCACGAGCAGTACTTC.

The rearrangement joins TRBV7-9 to TRBJ2-5, with D possibly being TRBD1 (6 bases). Trimming removed 0 bases from V and 11 bases from J, with 13 bases in between. Per the germline V gene, CDR1 is SEHNR and CDR2 is FQNEAQ (reference sequence). The CDR3 spans 13 residues. The chain's CDR3 is CASSLAGNREQYF. CDR3 DNA sequence: TGTGCCAGCAGCTTAGCAGGCAACAGGGAGCAGTACTTC.

The genes are TRBV28 and TRBJ2-7, with no clear D. The germline V and J ends were trimmed by 6 bases and 2 bases, with 17 bases remaining between them. The CDR3 totals 15 residues. From germline, CDR1 is MDHEN and CDR2 SYDVKM. CDR3 DNA sequence: TGTGCCAGCAGACGGAGTGCCTTAGAGACCTACGAGCAGTACTTC. Residues: CASRRSALETYEQYF.

This clonotype came up a few times. The chain is built from TRBV29-1 and TRBJ1-1; D not certain. Germline V gives CDR1 SQVTM, CDR2 ANQGSEA. Trimming removed 6 bases from V and 7 bases from J, with 15 bases in between. The CDR3 totals 12 residues. CDR3 DNA: TGCAGCGTAGTTAACGGACGGGGTGAAGCTTTCTTT. This sequence encodes CSVVNGRGEAFF.

This clonotype appeared a few times. The chain combines TRBV27 with TRBJ1-6; D is unclear. Trimming left V 10 bases short and J 5 bases short, with 15 bases between. CDR3 length equals 14 residues. Germline CDR1 reads MNHEY; CDR2 reads SMNVEV (reference sequence). CDR3 nucleotide sequence: TGTGCCACGGCCCCCGGGCTCAATAATTCACCCCTCCACTTT. Translated, it gives CATAPGLNNSPLHF.

Only a few counts were recorded for this clonotype. The V gene is TRBV7-4, the J gene TRBJ2-7; unclear D gene. CDR3 length: 11 amino acids. Germline CDR1 and CDR2: SGHVT and SQSDAQ. Trimming took 5 bases from V and 8 from J, leaving 10 bases between them. This CDR3 is CASSPEVKQYF. The CDR3 DNA sequence: TGTGCCAGCAGCCCAGAAGTCAAGCAGTACTTC.

This clonotype occurred many times. The chain combines TRBV9 with TRBJ1-2; D is undetermined. Deletions cut 4 bases from V and 4 bases from J, with 14 bases between. This CDR3 has 14 residues. CDR1 is SGDLS, CDR2 YYNGEE, per germline. CDR3 residues: CASSPRIVPYGYTF. In DNA form, the CDR3 reads TGTGCCAGCAGCCCCAGAATCGTCCCCTATGGCTACACCTTC.

This clonotype occurred a few times. The V call is TRBV7-9, the J call TRBJ2-3; 12 positions agree with TRBD2. The length of the CDR3 is 17 residues. Germline assignment: CDR1 SEHNR and CDR2 FQNEAQ (reference sequence). The junction had 9 bases not matched to a gene; V was cut back by 5 bases and J by 3 bases. In nucleotides, the CDR3 is TGTGCCAGCAGCCCGGGACTAGCGGGCGGGAAAACAGATACGCAGTATTTT. This codes for CASSPGLAGGKTDTQYF.

This clonotype was observed a handful of times. V is TRBV20-1 and J is TRBJ2-3, with no clear D. This CDR3 is 11 amino acids long. CDR1 and CDR2 from the germline V gene are DFQATT and SNEGSKA (reference sequence). V was trimmed by 3 bases and J by 5 bases, leaving 6 bases between them. The DNA of the CDR3 is TGCAGTGCTAGCATGGAAGATACGCAGTATTTT. Protein sequence: CSASMEDTQYF.

V and J are TRBV7-9 and TRBJ1-2, with TRBD1 as a possible D gene (5 bases). This CDR3 comprises 14 residues. Germline V CDR1 and CDR2: SEHNR, FQNEAQ (reference sequence). Trimming cost V 5 bases and J 3 bases, with 13 bases left between them. The CDR3 nucleotides are TGTGCCAGCAGCCTTACAACAGGAGACTATGGCTACACCTTC. The encoded protein is CASSLTTGDYGYTF.

J is TRBJ1-5 and V is TRBV15; tentatively, D is TRBD1 (6 bases). The V gene lost 0 bases and the J gene lost 6 bases, with 18 bases spanning the gap. CDR1 is LNHNV and CDR2 is YYDKDF in the germline V gene (reference sequence). The CDR3 spans 17 residues. The chain's CDR3 is CATSRDFGGEGVQPQHF. The CDR3 DNA reads as TGTGCCACCAGCAGAGATTTCGGGGGCGAGGGTGTTCAGCCCCAGCATTTT.

The table lists this clonotype with a few counts. The rearrangement links TRBV27 to TRBJ2-5; 10 bases agree with TRBD2. CDR1 is MNHEY and CDR2 is SMNVEV in the germline V gene (reference sequence). V was clipped by 3 bases and J by 2 bases; unmatched bases: 6. The CDR3 is made up of 16 amino acids. The CDR3 here is CASSFRASGSQETQYF. In nucleotides, the CDR3 is TGTGCCAGCAGTTTTCGGGCTAGCGGGAGTCAAGAGACCCAGTACTTC.

This clonotype was detected a few times. This rearrangement joins TRBV6-6 to TRBJ2-5; TRBD2 aligns across 9 bases. The CDR3 loop spans 16 amino acids. The V gene end was trimmed by 0 bases and the J gene end by 5 bases; junction bases not matched to a gene: 7. Germline CDR1 is MNHNY and CDR2 is SVGAGI (reference sequence). Here the CDR3 DNA reads TGTGCCAGCAGTTACTCGAGACTAGCGGTGGGGGAGACCCAGTACTTC. It translates to CASSYSRLAVGETQYF.

CDR3: CSVGGGADTQYF. CDR3 nucleotide sequence: TGCAGTGTGGGAGGGGGTGCAGATACGCAGTATTTT. The chain uses TRBV20-1 and TRBJ2-3, with a possible D match to TRBD2 (7 bases). Trimming cost V 7 bases and J 4 bases, with 12 bases left between them. Germline CDR1 reads DFQATT; CDR2 reads SNEGSKA (reference sequence). This CDR3 contains 12 residues.

This chain links TRBV7-9 with TRBJ1-2; 12 bases fit TRBD1. CDR3 length: 16 amino acids. CDR1 is SEHNR and CDR2 is FQNEAQ in the germline V gene (reference sequence). The trim removed 3 bases at V and 4 bases at J, leaving 6 bases unmatched. DNA of the CDR3: TGTGCCAGCAGCTTTATGGGACAGGGGGCGAGCTATGGCTACACCTTC. This codes for CASSFMGQGASYGYTF.

This clonotype was detected a few times. This rearrangement joins TRBV4-1 to TRBJ2-5, with D perhaps TRBD1 (5 bases). Germline CDR1 is MGHRA and CDR2 is YSYEKL. Trimming pared 0 bases from V and 7 bases from J, leaving 9 bases between. This CDR3 contains 13 residues. CDR3 bases: TGCGCCAGCAGCCAAGAGGGGCGGCGGACCCAGTACTTC. Protein: CASSQEGRRTQYF.

The CDR3 coding sequence is TGTGCCAGCAGTTTCTACTTCGATAGCAATCAGCCCCAGCATTTT. Its protein is CASSFYFDSNQPQHF. The chain combines TRBV12-3 or TRBV12-4 with TRBJ1-5; D is unclear. The CDR3 runs 15 residues. The V end lost 3 bases, the J end lost 0 bases, and 9 bases lay between the germline ends.

The chain employs TRBV28 and TRBJ2-7; D gene uncertain. V lost 2 bases to trimming and J lost 2 bases, with 10 bases between them. The CDR3 is 14 residues long. Germline V gene sequence: CDR1 MDHEN, CDR2 SYDVKM. CDR3 sequence: CASSLPHSTYEQYF. Here the CDR3 DNA reads TGTGCCAGCAGTTTACCCCACTCCACCTACGAGCAGTACTTC.

The rearrangement links TRBV7-9 to TRBJ2-7; D may be TRBD1 (8 bases). CDR3 length: 17 residues. Trimming took off 5 bases at V and 3 bases at J, with 23 bases between the two ends. CDR1 SEHNR and CDR2 FQNEAQ come from the germline V gene (reference sequence). The CDR3 loop is CASSPHRGGLNIYEQYF. The CDR3 DNA reads as TGTGCCAGCAGCCCCCACAGGGGGGGACTAAATATCTACGAGCAGTACTTC.